These T cell receptor beta chains were read from a single sample in a study of blood T cells in healthy people across ages. Via MiXCR, TCRdb re-called the 5' RACE reads, giving one row per CDR3 protein. The profile shows about 570,000 distinct CDR3 sequences, approximately 27% of them singletons. Sequencing was done on a sample of blood. These TCRs come from a woman aged 70-85 years in good health. CDR3s include the opening cysteine and the closing phenylalanine or tryptophan. A D gene is named only where the DNA matches it firmly. The listing skips clone size in some rows; elsewhere it reads once, few, many or a size class.

. | TRBJ2-5 | TRBV4-3 | TRBD2 | CASSRGWTSGTQETQYF | TGCGCCAGCAGCCGAGGTTGGACTAGCGGGACCCAAGAGACCCAGTACTTC
. | TRBJ2-2 | TRBV10-3 | TRBD1 | CATSTGASGELFF | TGCGCCACATCTACAGGGGCGTCCGGGGAGCTGTTTTTT
few | TRBJ1-1 | TRBV5-1 | TRBD1 | CASSSGQGVDTEAFF | TGCGCCAGCAGCTCGGGACAGGGGGTTGACACTGAAGCTTTCTTT
. | TRBJ2-5 | TRBV3-1 | . | CASSFRRLQETQYF | TGTGCCAGCAGCTTCCGGCGCCTCCAAGAGACCCAGTACTTC
. | TRBJ2-5 | TRBV5-1 | . | CASSLTGTAQETQYF | TGCGCCAGCAGCTTAACCGGGACTGCGCAAGAGACCCAGTACTTC
few | TRBJ2-1 | TRBV7-3 | TRBD1 | CASSPQGAQYNEQFF | TGTGCCAGCAGCCCCCAGGGGGCCCAATACAATGAGCAGTTCTTC
few | TRBJ2-1 | TRBV7-2 | . | CASSLVWENNEQFF | TGTGCCAGCAGCTTAGTTTGGGAGAACAATGAGCAGTTCTTC
. | TRBJ2-2 | TRBV29-1 | . | CSVDNGGQNTGELFF | TGCAGCGTTGATAATGGGGGGCAAAACACCGGGGAGCTGTTTTTT
. | TRBJ2-1 | TRBV7-9 | TRBD2 | CASSFTSENEQFF | TGTGCCAGCAGCTTTACTAGCGAGAATGAGCAGTTCTTC
few | TRBJ1-4 | TRBV20-1 | . | CSARSLVSGEKLFF | TGCAGTGCTAGGTCCCTTGTTTCGGGTGAAAAACTGTTTTTT
few | TRBJ1-3 | TRBV7-6 | . | CASSPRQISGNTIYF | TGTGCCAGCAGCCCTCGACAGATCTCTGGAAACACCATATATTTT
. | TRBJ2-5 | TRBV27 | TRBD1 | CASRRDRVGETQYF | TGTGCCAGCAGAAGGGACAGGGTGGGGGAGACCCAGTACTTC
. | TRBJ2-3 | TRBV13 | TRBD2 | CASSLEGGLAGLSSTDTQYF | TGTGCCAGCAGCTTAGAGGGAGGACTAGCGGGCCTATCTAGCACAGATACGCAGTATTTT
. | TRBJ2-5 | TRBV20-1 | TRBD1 | CSVGQGAWETQYF | TGCAGTGTTGGTCAGGGGGCTTGGGAGACCCAGTACTTC
few | TRBJ2-7 | TRBV5-5 | . | CASSTTPAKASYEQYF | TGTGCCAGCAGCACCACTCCGGCAAAAGCCTCCTACGAGCAGTACTTC
. | TRBJ2-7 | TRBV7-2 | TRBD2 | CASSPGGTLGQYF | TGTGCCAGCAGCCCCGGGGGGACCTTAGGGCAGTACTTC